This note documents a single T cell receptor (beta chain) sequence. Its antigen remains unidentified. TCRdb's table, derived via immunoSEQ multiplex PCR, lists solely in-frame clones and lacks some. Of roughly 330,000 clones in the sample, approximately 86% were seen once. Germline V gene lookup returns CDR1 MGHRA and CDR2 YSYEKL. CDR3 length: 13 amino acids. V lost 5 bases to trimming and J lost 4 bases, with 11 bases between them. These data come from a study of cytomegalovirus exposure and HLA in healthy donors. Points from the study as a whole: According to the study, some 160 TCR beta chains were cytomegalovirus-associated. Specificity for CMV antigens was confirmed in vitro for a few of the CMV-associated chains.

Sequencing was carried out using PBMCs. The origin of this receptor is a woman aged 25 to 39 in good health and CMV-seropositive. This chain joins TRBV4-1 and TRBJ1-1; unclear D gene. The DNA of the CDR3 is TGCGCCAGCAGCGGAAACAGTCTCACTGAAGCTTTCTTT. Its translation: CASSGNSLTEAFF.